The 11 T cell receptor beta chains presented below share a single source sample, sequenced in a study of control samples from healthy donors and cancer patients. TCRdb's copy holds only in-frame clones and misses some; the assay was immunoSEQ multiplex PCR. The table shows a few hundred thousand clones, with about nine tenths occurring only once. Sample: PBMCs. All receptors come from a man aged 40-49 years with head and neck cancer.

As for this clone: The junction and the germline gene differ at one end; a read error may be behind it. This rearrangement joins TRBV5-5 to TRBJ2-2; TRBD1 aligns across 7 bases. This CDR3 region has 15 residues. Germline CDR1 SGHKS, CDR2 YYEKEE (reference sequence). Here the CDR3 DNA reads TGTGCCAGCAGTTTGGTGACAGGGCAAACCGGGGAGCTGTTTTTT. As protein: CASSLVTGQTGELFF.

This chain links TRBV19 with TRBJ1-1; 9 nucleotides align to TRBD1. The CDR3 loop spans 16 amino acids. Unmatched junction bases numbered 6, after V lost 4 bases and J lost 0 bases. In germline, CDR1 is LNHDA, CDR2 SQIVND (reference sequence). CDR3 nucleotide sequence: TGTGCCAGTAGTAAAAGGGACAGGGCCATGAACACTGAAGCTTTCTTT. Translation: CASSKRDRAMNTEAFF.

The V call is TRBV7-2, the J call TRBJ1-3, with D perhaps TRBD1 (5 bases). This CDR3 contains 13 residues. Germline values: CDR1 SGHTA, CDR2 FQGNSA. Trimming removed 1 base at V and 11 bases at J, with 12 bases between. The CDR3 sequence is CASSLDAGKSIYF. In DNA, the CDR3 is TGTGCCAGCAGCTTAGATGCAGGGAAATCCATATATTTT.

The chain carries TRBV19 and TRBJ1-5; 7 bases are a match to TRBD1. V lost 2 bases to trimming and J lost 5 bases; unmatched junction nucleotides: 9. Germline lookup yields CDR1 LNHDA and CDR2 SQIVND (reference sequence). The CDR3 is made up of 16 amino acids. The DNA of the CDR3 is TGTGCCAGTAGTATAAGAGGGGGCAAGGGTGATCAGCCCCAGCATTTT. Protein sequence: CASSIRGGKGDQPQHF.

About this clone itself: The junction departs from germline at one end; a sequencing error may be responsible. This chain links TRBV7-7 with TRBJ2-5, with 8 bases aligning to TRBD1. The CDR3 length is 15 residues. Germline loops: CDR1 SSHAT, CDR2 FNYEAQ (reference sequence). CDR3 residues: CASSLLGTGKETQYF. CDR3 sequence (DNA): TGTGCTAGCAGCCTGCTAGGGACAGGAAAAGAGACCCAGTACTTC.

V gene TRBV5-1 combines with J gene TRBJ1-4; 7 bases align to TRBD1. The junction had 9 bases not matched to a gene; V was cut back by 4 bases and J by 6 bases. Germline values: CDR1 SGHRS, CDR2 YFSETQ. CDR3 size: 15 residues. The CDR3 protein is CASSPWDSQYEKLFF. The CDR3 bases are TGCGCCAGCAGCCCCTGGGACAGCCAGTATGAAAAACTGTTTTTT.

The chain carries TRBV29-1 and TRBJ1-5, with 8 bases fitting TRBD1. Germline CDR1 is SQVTM and CDR2 is ANQGSEA. Germline trimming cut 6 bases from V and 2 bases from J; bases unmatched to any gene: 15. CDR3 size: 17 residues. The CDR3 DNA reads as TGCAGCGTCACAAGGACAGGGATGAAAAAGGGCAATCAGCCCCAGCATTTT. Protein: CSVTRTGMKKGNQPQHF. The full variable domain, with the rest looked up from reference TRBV29-1 and TRBJ1-5, is SAVISQKPSRDICQRGTSLTIQCQVDSQVTMMFWYRQQPGQSLTLIATANQGSEATYESGFVIDKFPISRPNLTFSTLTVSNMSPEDSSIYLCSVTRTGMKKGNQPQHFGDGTRLSIL.

The chain uses TRBV7-3 and TRBJ2-5; the D gene is possibly TRBD2 (7 bases). Trimming took off 5 bases at V and 4 bases at J, with 17 bases between the two ends. There are 15 residues in the CDR3. The V gene's germline CDR1 is SGHTA and CDR2 FQGTGA. CDR3 nucleotides: TGTGCCAGCAGCCCAACGGGCGGGGGCCTAGAGACCCAGTACTTC. Protein: CASSPTGGGLETQYF.

CDR3 sequence: CASSPIHGRANEQFF. CDR3 nucleotides: TGTGCCAGCAGCCCAATTCACGGGAGGGCAAATGAGCAGTTCTTC. The chain has TRBV11-2 and TRBJ2-1; 8 nucleotides agree with TRBD2. CDR1 is SGHAT and CDR2 is FQNNGV in the germline V gene. V dropped 5 bases and J dropped 7; count of bases not matched to a gene: 10. The CDR3 runs 15 residues.

Comments on this clone: Other nucleotide sequences from this sample produce the same CDR3. V gene TRBV6-2 or TRBV6-3 combines with J gene TRBJ1-5; 11 nucleotides match TRBD1. The trim removed 5 bases at V and 6 bases at J, leaving 6 bases unmatched. The length of the CDR3 is 15 residues. CDR1 is MNHEY, CDR2 SVGEGT, per germline. The CDR3 protein is CASSLDRGRGQPQHF. CDR3 nucleotide sequence: TGTGCCAGCAGTCTGGACAGGGGGCGGGGTCAGCCCCAGCATTTT.

The genes are TRBV6-4 and TRBJ1-2, with D perhaps TRBD1 (6 bases). Germline V gene sequence: CDR1 MRHNA, CDR2 SNTAGT. The CDR3 loop spans 13 amino acids. Trimming removed 5 bases from V and 8 bases from J, with 15 bases in between. The DNA of the CDR3 is TGTGCCAGCAGTTTATCAGGGGTCGAGGGCTACACCTTC. Encoded protein: CASSLSGVEGYTF.